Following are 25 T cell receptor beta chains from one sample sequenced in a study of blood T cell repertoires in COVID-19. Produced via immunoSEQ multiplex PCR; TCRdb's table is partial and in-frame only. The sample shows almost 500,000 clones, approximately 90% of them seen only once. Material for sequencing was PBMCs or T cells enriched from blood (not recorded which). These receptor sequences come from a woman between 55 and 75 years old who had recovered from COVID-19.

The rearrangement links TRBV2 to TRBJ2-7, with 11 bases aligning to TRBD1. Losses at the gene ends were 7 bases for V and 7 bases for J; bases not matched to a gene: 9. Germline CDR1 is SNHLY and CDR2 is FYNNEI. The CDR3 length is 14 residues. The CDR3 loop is CASTPGQGGKEQYF. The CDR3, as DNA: TGTGCCAGCACTCCGGGACAGGGGGGGAAAGAGCAGTACTTC.

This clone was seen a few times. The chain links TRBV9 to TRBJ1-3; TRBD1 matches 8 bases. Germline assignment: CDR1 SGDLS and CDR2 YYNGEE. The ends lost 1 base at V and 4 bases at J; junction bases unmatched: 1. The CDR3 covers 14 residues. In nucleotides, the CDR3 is TGTGCCAGCAGCGTAACAGGGGGAGGAAACACCATATATTTT. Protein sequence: CASSVTGGGNTIYF.

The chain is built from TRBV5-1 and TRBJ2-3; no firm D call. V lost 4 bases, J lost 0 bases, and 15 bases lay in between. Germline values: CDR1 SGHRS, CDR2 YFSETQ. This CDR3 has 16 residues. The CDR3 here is CASSLPRQASTDTQYF. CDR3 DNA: TGCGCCAGCAGCCTGCCCCGCCAGGCTAGCACAGATACGCAGTATTTT.

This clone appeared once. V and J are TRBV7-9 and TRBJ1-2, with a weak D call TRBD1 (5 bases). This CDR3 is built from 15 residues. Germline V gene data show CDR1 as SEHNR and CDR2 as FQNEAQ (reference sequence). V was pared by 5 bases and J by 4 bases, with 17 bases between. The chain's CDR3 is CASSTGLGDSYGYTF. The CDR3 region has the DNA TGTGCCAGCAGCACGGGATTGGGGGACTCCTATGGCTACACCTTC. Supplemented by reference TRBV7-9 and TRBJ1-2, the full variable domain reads DTGVSQNPRHKITKRGQNVTFRCDPISEHNRLYWYRQTLGQGPEFLTYFQNEAQLEKSRLLSDRFSAERPKGSFSTLEIQRTEQGDSAMYLCASSTGLGDSYGYTFGSGTRLTVV.

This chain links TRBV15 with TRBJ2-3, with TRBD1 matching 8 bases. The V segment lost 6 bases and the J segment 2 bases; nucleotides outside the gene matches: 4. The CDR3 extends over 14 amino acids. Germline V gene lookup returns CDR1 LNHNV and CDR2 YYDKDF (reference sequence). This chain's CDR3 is CATRPGGPTDTQYF. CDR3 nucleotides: TGTGCCACCAGGCCAGGGGGCCCCACAGATACGCAGTATTTT.

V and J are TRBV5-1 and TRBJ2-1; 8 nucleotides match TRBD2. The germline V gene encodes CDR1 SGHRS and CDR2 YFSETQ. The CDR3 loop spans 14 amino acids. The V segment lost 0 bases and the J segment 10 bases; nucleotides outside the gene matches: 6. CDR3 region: CASSLVVRGGEQFF. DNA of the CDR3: TGCGCCAGCAGCTTGGTAGTTCGGGGGGGAGAGCAGTTCTTC.

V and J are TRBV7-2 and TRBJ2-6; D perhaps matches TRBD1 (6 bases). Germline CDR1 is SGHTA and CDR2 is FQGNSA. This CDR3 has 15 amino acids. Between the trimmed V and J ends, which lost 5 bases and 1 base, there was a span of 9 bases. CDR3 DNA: TGTGCCAGCAGCCCACAGGGTTCTGGGGCCAACGTCCTGACTTTC. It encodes CASSPQGSGANVLTF.

CDR3 amino acids: CASSQTALGNTIYF. DNA of the CDR3: TGCGCCAGCAGCCAAACTGCTCTGGGAAACACCATATATTTT. V is TRBV4-1 and J is TRBJ1-3; no clear D. V was clipped by 2 bases and J by 4 bases, with 9 bases between them. The germline CDR1 and CDR2 sequences are MGHRA and YSYEKL. The CDR3 is 14 residues long.

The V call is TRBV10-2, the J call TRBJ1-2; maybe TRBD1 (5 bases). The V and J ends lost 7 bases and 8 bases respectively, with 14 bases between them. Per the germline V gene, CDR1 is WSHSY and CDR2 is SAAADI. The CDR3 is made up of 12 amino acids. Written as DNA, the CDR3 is TGCGCCAGCACAAGGCAGGGCGGAGGCTACACCTTC. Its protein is CASTRQGGGYTF.

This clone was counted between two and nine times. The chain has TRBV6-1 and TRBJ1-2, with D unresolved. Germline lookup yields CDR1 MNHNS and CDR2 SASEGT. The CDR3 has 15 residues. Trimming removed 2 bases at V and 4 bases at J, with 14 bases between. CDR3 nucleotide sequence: TGTGCCAGCAGTGAAAGGAGAGGGCCCCGCTATGGCTACACCTTC. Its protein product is CASSERRGPRYGYTF.

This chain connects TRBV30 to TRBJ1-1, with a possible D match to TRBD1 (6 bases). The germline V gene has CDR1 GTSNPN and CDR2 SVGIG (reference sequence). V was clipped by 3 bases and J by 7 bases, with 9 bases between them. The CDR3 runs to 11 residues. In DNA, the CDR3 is TGTGCCTGGAGGTTGGACAGTGAAGCTTTCTTT. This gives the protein CAWRLDSEAFF.

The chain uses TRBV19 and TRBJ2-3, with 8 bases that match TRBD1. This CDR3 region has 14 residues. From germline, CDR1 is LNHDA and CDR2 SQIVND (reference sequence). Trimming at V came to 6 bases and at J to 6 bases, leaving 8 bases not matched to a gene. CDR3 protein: CASSDSGGRDTQYF. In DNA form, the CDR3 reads TGTGCCAGTAGCGACTCAGGGGGCAGGGATACGCAGTATTTT.

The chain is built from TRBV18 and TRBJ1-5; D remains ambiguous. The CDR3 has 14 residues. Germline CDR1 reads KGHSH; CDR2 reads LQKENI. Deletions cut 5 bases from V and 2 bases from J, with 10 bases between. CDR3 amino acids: CASSISEGNQPQHF. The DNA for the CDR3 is TGTGCCAGCTCAATTTCTGAGGGCAATCAGCCCCAGCATTTT.

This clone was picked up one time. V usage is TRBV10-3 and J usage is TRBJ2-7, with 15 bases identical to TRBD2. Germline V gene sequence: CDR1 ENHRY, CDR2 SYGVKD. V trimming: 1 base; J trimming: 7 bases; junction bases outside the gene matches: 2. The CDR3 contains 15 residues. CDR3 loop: CAISEYGTSGGEQYV. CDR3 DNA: TGTGCCATCAGTGAGTACGGGACTAGCGGGGGGGAGCAGTACGTC.

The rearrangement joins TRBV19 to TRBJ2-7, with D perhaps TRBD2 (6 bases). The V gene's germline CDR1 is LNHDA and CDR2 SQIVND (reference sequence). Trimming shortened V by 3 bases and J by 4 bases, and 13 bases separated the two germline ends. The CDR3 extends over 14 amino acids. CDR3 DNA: TGTGCCAGTAGTATTGGAGGGATAGCGTACGAGCAGTACTTC. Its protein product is CASSIGGIAYEQYF.

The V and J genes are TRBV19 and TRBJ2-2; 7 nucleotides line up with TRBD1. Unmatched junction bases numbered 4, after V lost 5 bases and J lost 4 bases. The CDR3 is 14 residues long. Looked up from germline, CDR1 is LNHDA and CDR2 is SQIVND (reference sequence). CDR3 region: CASSWAGGTGELFF. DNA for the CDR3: TGTGCCAGTAGTTGGGCAGGGGGCACCGGGGAGCTGTTTTTT.

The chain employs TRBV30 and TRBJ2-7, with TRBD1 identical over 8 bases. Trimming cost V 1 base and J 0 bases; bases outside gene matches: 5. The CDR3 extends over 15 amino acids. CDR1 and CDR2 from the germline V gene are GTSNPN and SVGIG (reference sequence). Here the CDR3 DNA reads TGTGCCTGGAGTGCCCCCGGGACAGGCTCCTACGAGCAGTACTTC. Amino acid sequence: CAWSAPGTGSYEQYF. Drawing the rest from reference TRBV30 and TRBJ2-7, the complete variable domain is SQTIHQWPATLVQPVGSPLSLECTVEGTSNPNLYWYRQAAGRGLQLLFYSVGIGQISSEVPQNLSASRPQDRQFILSSKKLLLSDSGFYLCAWSAPGTGSYEQYFGPGTRLTVT.

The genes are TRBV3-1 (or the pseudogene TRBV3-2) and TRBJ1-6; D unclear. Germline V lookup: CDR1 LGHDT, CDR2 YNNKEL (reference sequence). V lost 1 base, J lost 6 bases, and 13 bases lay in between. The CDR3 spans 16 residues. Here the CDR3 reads CASSQGSGLGNSPLHF. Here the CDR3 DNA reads TGTGCCAGCAGCCAAGGGTCGGGGTTAGGTAATTCACCCCTCCACTTT.

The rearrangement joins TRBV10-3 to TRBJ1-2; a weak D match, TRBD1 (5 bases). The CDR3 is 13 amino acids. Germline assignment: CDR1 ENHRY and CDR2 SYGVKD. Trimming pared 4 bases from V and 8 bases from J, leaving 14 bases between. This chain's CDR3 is CAISGTLEGGYTF. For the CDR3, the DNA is TGTGCCATCAGTGGGACACTGGAGGGAGGCTACACCTTC.

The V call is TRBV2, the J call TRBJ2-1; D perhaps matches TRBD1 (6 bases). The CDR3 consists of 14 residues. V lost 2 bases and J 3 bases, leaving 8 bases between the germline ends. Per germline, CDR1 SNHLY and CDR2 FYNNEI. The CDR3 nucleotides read TGTGCCAGCAGTGAACAGGGGATCTACAATGAGCAGTTCTTC. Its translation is CASSEQGIYNEQFF.

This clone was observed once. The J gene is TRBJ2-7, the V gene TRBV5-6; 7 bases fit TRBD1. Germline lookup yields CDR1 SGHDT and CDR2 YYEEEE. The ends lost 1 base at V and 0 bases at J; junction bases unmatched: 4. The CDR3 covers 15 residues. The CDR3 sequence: CASSLQGESSYEQYF. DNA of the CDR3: TGTGCCAGCAGCTTGCAGGGGGAGAGCTCCTACGAGCAGTACTTC.

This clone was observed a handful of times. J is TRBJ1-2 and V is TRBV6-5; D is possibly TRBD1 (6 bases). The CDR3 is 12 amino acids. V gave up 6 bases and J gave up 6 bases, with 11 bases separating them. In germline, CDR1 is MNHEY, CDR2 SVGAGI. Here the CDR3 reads CASSVTGHGYTF. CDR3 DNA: TGTGCCAGCAGCGTCACAGGGCATGGCTACACCTTC.

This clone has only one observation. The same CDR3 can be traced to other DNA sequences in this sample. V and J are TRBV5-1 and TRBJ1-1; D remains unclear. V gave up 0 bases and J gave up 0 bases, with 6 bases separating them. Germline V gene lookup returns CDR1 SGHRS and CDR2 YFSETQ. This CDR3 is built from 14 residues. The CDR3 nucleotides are TGCGCCAGCAGCTTGGATTCCATGAACACTGAAGCTTTCTTT. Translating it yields CASSLDSMNTEAFF.

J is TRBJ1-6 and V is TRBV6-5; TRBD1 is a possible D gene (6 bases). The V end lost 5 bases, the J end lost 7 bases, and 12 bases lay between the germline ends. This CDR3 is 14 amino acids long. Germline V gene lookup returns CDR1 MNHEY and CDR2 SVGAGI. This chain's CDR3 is CASSLTGENSPLHF. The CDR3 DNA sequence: TGTGCCAGCAGTCTGACAGGAGAAAATTCACCCCTCCACTTT.

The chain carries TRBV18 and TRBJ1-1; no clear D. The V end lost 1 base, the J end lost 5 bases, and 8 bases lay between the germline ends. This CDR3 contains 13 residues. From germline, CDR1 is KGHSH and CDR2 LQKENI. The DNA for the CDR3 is TGTGCCAGCTCACCACGGCGAGGGACTGAAGCTTTCTTT. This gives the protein CASSPRRGTEAFF.